A selection of T cell receptor beta chains follows, all from one sample in a study of blood T cell repertoires in COVID-19. The protocol was immunoSEQ multiplex PCR, while the TCRdb copy is restricted to in-frame clones and leaves out a portion. The table records 150,000 to 200,000 clones, 80% of them present only once. The specimen sequenced was PBMCs or T cells enriched from blood (not recorded which). The receptors stem from a man aged 40-55 years who had recovered from COVID-19. Each CDR3 is given with its conserved first and last residue. The D gene is left open where the match is weak. The size field is filled for only some rows; it gives once, few, many or a size class.

CSARTLYGYTF	TGCAGTGCCCGGACACTCTATGGCTACACCTTC	TRBJ1-2	TRBV20-1	.	.
CASSLRRTDTQYF	TGTGCCAGCAGCTTAAGGCGCACAGATACGCAGTATTTT	TRBJ2-3	TRBV7-3	.	.
CASSFAAGNGYTF	TGTGCCAGCAGTTTTGCGGCGGGAAATGGCTACACCTTC	TRBJ1-2	TRBV28	.	.
CASSRRGQAGGTDTQYF	TGTGCCAGCAGCCGAAGAGGGCAAGCGGGGGGCACAGATACGCAGTATTTT	TRBJ2-3	TRBV3-1/TRBV3-2	.	TRBD2
CATSDAGDRSSTDTQYF	TGTGCCACCAGTGATGCGGGGGACAGGTCAAGCACAGATACGCAGTATTTT	TRBJ2-3	TRBV24-1	.	.
CASSPTGDSYNEQFF	TGCGCCAGCAGCCCTACAGGGGACTCCTACAATGAGCAGTTCTTC	TRBJ2-1	TRBV5-1	.	TRBD1
CASPSSRGTNTGELFF	TGTGCCAGCCCCTCCTCGAGGGGGACGAACACCGGGGAGCTGTTTTTT	TRBJ2-2	TRBV7-2	.	.
CASSVTPDNEKLFF	TGCGCCAGCAGCGTGACACCAGATAATGAAAAACTGTTTTTT	TRBJ1-4	TRBV5-1	.	.
CASKRRTGELFF	TGTGCCAGCAAGCGGCGGACCGGGGAGCTGTTTTTT	TRBJ2-2	TRBV25-1	.	.
CASSIRENTEAFF	TGTGCCAGCAGTATACGAGAGAACACTGAAGCTTTCTTT	TRBJ1-1	TRBV6-5	.	.
CASCRGNTEAFF	TGTGCCAGTTGCCGGGGAAACACTGAAGCTTTCTTT	TRBJ1-1	TRBV6-5	.	.
CASSPWGRGSGANVLTF	TGCGCCAGCAGCCCCTGGGGTCGGGGTTCCGGGGCCAACGTCCTGACTTTC	TRBJ2-6	TRBV4-1	.	.
CASSIGPLASQETQYF	TGTGCCAGTAGTATAGGCCCCCTGGCAAGCCAAGAGACCCAGTACTTC	TRBJ2-5	TRBV19	.	.
CASSVSQFPETQYF	TGTGCCAGCAGTGTTTCTCAGTTTCCAGAGACCCAGTACTTC	TRBJ2-5	TRBV2	.	.
CASSDTSGNTIYF	TGCGCCAGCAGTGACACTAGCGGAAACACCATATATTTT	TRBJ1-3	TRBV5-1	few	.
CAIDRSYGYTF	TGTGCCATCGACAGGAGCTATGGCTACACCTTC	TRBJ1-2	TRBV6-5	.	.
CASSRSSGGGGYTF	TGTGCCAGCAGTAGGTCCTCGGGGGGCGGTGGCTACACCTTC	TRBJ1-2	TRBV2	.	.
CASSLALDDTQYF	TGCGCCAGCAGCTTGGCACTTGATGATACGCAGTATTTT	TRBJ2-3	TRBV5-1	.	.
CASSSTSGPFTDTQYF	TGTGCCAGCAGTTCGACTAGCGGCCCTTTCACAGATACGCAGTATTTT	TRBJ2-3	TRBV7-6	.	TRBD2
CASSRTSEDTQYF	TGTGCCAGCAGTCGGACTAGCGAAGATACGCAGTATTTT	TRBJ2-3	TRBV3-1/TRBV3-2	.	TRBD2
CASSLAVSYNEQFF	TGCGCCAGCAGCTTGGCGGTCTCCTACAATGAGCAGTTCTTC	TRBJ2-1	TRBV5-1	.	.
CASESTGANQPQHF	TGTGCCAGCGAATCGACAGGGGCCAATCAGCCCCAGCATTTT	TRBJ1-5	TRBV19	.	TRBD1
CASSGLSAAETQYF	TGTGCCAGCAGCGGACTTTCAGCAGCAGAGACCCAGTACTTC	TRBJ2-5	TRBV7-6	.	.